The rows below give T cell receptor beta chains drawn from one sample of a study of memory CD4+ T cells and cytomegalovirus serostatus. Libraries were prepared by immunoSEQ multiplex PCR; TCRdb keeps only in-frame clonotypes and omits some of them. Of some 73,000 clones listed, just under 80% are singletons. Sequencing was carried out using memory CD4+ T cells from blood. Receptors originate from an adult in good health and CMV-seropositive. Each CDR3 is given with its conserved first and last residue. The D gene is left open where the match is weak. A clone size is listed for some rows: how often the clone was seen (once, few, many), or a class if it is expanded.

d_call,j_call,v_call,clone_size,cdr3_nt,cdr3_aa
TRBD2,TRBJ2-7,TRBV7-2,-,TGTGCCAGCGGCGGGGGGCTCATTCCCTACGAGCAGTACTTC,CASGGGLIPYEQYF
TRBD2,TRBJ2-5,TRBV7-9,-,TGTGCCAGCAGCTTAGAGGGGCGGGTTAGCGGGGGGGAAGAGACCCAGTACTTC,CASSLEGRVSGGEETQYF
TRBD1,TRBJ1-5,TRBV19,-,TGTGCCAGTGCCCGGGACAGGGAATTTCAGCCCCAGCATTTT,CASARDREFQPQHF
TRBD1,TRBJ1-3,TRBV5-1,-,TGCGCCAGCAGCTTGGCCCCACAGGGGGCGAGTGGAAACACCATATATTTT,CASSLAPQGASGNTIYF
-,TRBJ1-2,TRBV5-6,-,TGTGCCAGCAGCTTGGAATCTGGATATGGCTACACCTTC,CASSLESGYGYTF
TRBD1,TRBJ1-5,TRBV18,-,TGTGCCAGCTCACCCCGGACAGGGAACGATCAGCCCCAGCATTTT,CASSPRTGNDQPQHF
TRBD2,TRBJ2-1,TRBV7-2,-,TGTGCCAGCAGCTTAGGTAGCGGGAGGCTCGCCAATGAGCAGTTCTTC,CASSLGSGRLANEQFF
TRBD2,TRBJ2-5,TRBV30,-,TGTGCCTGGAGTGTACGGGGTAGCGGGGGGATCGGGACCCAGTACTTC,CAWSVRGSGGIGTQYF
-,TRBJ2-1,TRBV25-1,-,TGTGCCAGCAGTGAAATTGGGCCAGCTTCTAGCTCCTACAATGAGCAGTTCTTC,CASSEIGPASSSYNEQFF
-,TRBJ2-1,TRBV19,-,TGTGCCAGTAAGGCTAGTGAAGCCAATGAGCAGTTCTTC,CASKASEANEQFF
-,TRBJ1-1,TRBV10-3,-,TGTGCCATCACTGGGGGAGTTGGGGAAACTGAAGCTTTCTTT,CAITGGVGETEAFF
-,TRBJ2-5,TRBV10-1,-,TGCGCCAGCAGTAACGGCCCCCGCTGGGCCCAGTACTTC,CASSNGPRWAQYF
TRBD1,TRBJ1-2,TRBV2,-,TGTGCCACCAAGCCAGGGGGGAACTATGGCTACACCTTC,CATKPGGNYGYTF
-,TRBJ2-5,TRBV30,once,TGTGCCTGGAGTGGGGGGATCCAAGAGACCCAGTACTTC,CAWSGGIQETQYF
TRBD2,TRBJ2-3,TRBV7-2,once,TGTGCCAGCAGCGAGACTAGCGGGAGTCAGTATACGCAGTATTTT,CASSETSGSQYTQYF
-,TRBJ2-5,TRBV5-4,-,TGTGCCAGCAGCTTGGAGAACGGGGGAGAGACCCAGTACTTC,CASSLENGGETQYF
-,TRBJ1-3,TRBV29-1,-,TGCAGCGTTGCATGGGCGGCTGGAAACACCATATATTTT,CSVAWAAGNTIYF
-,TRBJ1-5,TRBV28,once,TGTGCCACGACGGGTGGGGTGGATAGGCCCCAGCATTTT,CATTGGVDRPQHF
TRBD2,TRBJ2-2,TRBV15,-,TGTGCCACCAGCAGAGCCATTAGCGGGGGCCTCGGGGAGCTGTTTTTT,CATSRAISGGLGELFF
-,TRBJ1-1,TRBV27,-,TGTGCCAGCATGCCCAGGGTGAACACTGAAGCTTTCTTT,CASMPRVNTEAFF